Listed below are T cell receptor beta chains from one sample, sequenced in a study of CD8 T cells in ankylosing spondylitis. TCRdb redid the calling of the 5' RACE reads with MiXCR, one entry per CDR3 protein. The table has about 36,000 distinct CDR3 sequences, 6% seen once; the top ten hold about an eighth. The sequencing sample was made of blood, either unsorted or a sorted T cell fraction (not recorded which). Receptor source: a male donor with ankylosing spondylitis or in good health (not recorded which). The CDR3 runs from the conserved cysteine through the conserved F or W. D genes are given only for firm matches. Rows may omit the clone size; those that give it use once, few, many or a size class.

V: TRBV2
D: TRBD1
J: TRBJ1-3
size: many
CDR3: CASRPQGPGNTIYF
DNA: TGTGCCAGCAGGCCACAGGGGCCTGGAAACACCATATATTTT

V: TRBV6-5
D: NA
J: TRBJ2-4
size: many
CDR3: CASSYSTEQLNIQYF
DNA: TGTGCCAGCAGTTACTCTACGGAACAGTTAAACATTCAGTACTTC

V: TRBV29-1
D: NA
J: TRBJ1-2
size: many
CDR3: CSAGPDSYGYTF
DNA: TGCAGCGCGGGACCTGATTCGTATGGCTACACCTTC

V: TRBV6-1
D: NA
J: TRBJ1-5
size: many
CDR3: CASSENSGFQPQHF
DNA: TGTGCCAGCAGTGAGAACTCGGGTTTTCAGCCCCAGCATTTT

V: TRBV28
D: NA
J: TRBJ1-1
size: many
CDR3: CASSLTFWGSEAFF
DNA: TGTGCCAGCAGTTTAACCTTTTGGGGATCTGAAGCTTTCTTT

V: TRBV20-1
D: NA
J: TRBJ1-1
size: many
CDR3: CSAPIKNTEAFF
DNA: TGCAGTGCTCCTATTAAGAACACTGAAGCTTTCTTT

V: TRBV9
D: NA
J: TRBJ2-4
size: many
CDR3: CASSGWTAENIQYF
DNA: TGTGCCAGCAGCGGGTGGACAGCGGAAAACATTCAGTACTTC

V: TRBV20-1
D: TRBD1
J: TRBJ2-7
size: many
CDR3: CSARVWDRLYEQYF
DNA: TGCAGTGCTAGAGTCTGGGACAGGCTATACGAGCAGTACTTC

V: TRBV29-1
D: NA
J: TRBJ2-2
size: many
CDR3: CSVGQPSGELFF
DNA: TGCAGCGTTGGGCAGCCCTCAGGAGAGCTGTTTTTT

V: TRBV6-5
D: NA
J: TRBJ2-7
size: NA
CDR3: CASSYSGGSSYEQYF
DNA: TGTGCCAGCAGTTACTCTGGCGGGTCCTCCTACGAGCAGTACTTC

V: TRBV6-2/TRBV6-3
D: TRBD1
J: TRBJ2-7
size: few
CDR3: CASEPGQTYEQYF
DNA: TGTGCCAGCGAACCGGGACAGACCTACGAGCAGTACTTC

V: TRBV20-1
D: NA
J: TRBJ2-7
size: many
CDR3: CSARSRGFYEQYF
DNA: TGCAGTGCTAGGTCCAGGGGTTTCTACGAGCAGTACTTC

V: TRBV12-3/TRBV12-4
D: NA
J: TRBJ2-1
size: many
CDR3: CASRSRNEQFF
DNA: TGTGCCAGCAGGAGTCGCAATGAGCAGTTCTTC

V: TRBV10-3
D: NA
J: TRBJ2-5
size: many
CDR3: CAIRGTDLPGETQYF
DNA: TGTGCCATCAGAGGGACGGACTTGCCGGGAGAGACCCAGTACTTC

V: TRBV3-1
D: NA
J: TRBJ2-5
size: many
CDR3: CASSQGPETQYF
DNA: TGTGCCAGCAGCCAAGGACCAGAGACCCAGTACTTC

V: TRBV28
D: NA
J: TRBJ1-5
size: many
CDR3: CASSLTSSGVAPNQPQHF
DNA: TGTGCCAGCAGCTTAACCTCCTCAGGGGTAGCCCCCAATCAGCCCCAGCATTTT

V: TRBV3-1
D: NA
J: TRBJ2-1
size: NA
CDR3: CASIQEEIRLVHNEQFF
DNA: TGTGCCAGCATCCAAGAGGAGATACGGTTAGTCCATAATGAGCAGTTCTTC

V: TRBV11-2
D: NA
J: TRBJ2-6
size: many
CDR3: CASSLFVSSGANVLTF
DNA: TGTGCCAGCAGCTTATTCGTGAGCTCTGGGGCCAACGTCCTGACTTTC

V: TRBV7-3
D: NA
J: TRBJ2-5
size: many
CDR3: CASSLRGAETQYF
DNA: TGTGCCAGCAGCTTGAGGGGGGCGGAGACCCAGTACTTC

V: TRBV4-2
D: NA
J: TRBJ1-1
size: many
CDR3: CASSQGPGGLGTEAFF
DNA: TGTGCCAGCAGCCAAGGGCCCGGGGGGTTGGGGACTGAAGCTTTCTTT

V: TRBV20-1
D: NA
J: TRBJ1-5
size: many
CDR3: CSARDARANQPQHF
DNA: TGCAGTGCTAGAGATGCCAGGGCGAATCAGCCCCAGCATTTT

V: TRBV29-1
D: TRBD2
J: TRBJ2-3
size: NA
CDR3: CSVSLAPSNTQYF
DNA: TGCAGCGTATCACTAGCGCCCTCCAATACGCAGTATTTT

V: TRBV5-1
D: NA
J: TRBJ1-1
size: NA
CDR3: CASSSGDTEAFF
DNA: TGCGCCAGCAGCTCGGGGGACACTGAAGCTTTCTTT

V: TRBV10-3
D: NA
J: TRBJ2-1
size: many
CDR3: CAIRTGTTNEQFF
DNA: TGTGCCATTAGGACAGGGACTACCAATGAGCAGTTCTTC

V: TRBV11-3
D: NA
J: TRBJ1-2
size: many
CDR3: CASSLQGRGYTF
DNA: TGTGCCAGCAGCCTACAGGGACGGGGCTACACCTTC

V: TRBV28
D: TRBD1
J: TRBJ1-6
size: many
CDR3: CASRGQGGAYNSPLHF
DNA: TGTGCCAGCAGGGGACAGGGGGGCGCCTATAATTCACCCCTCCACTTT

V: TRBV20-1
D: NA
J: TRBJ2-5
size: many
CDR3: CSARGPGPGETQYF
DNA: TGCAGTGCTAGAGGACCCGGGCCGGGTGAGACCCAGTACTTC

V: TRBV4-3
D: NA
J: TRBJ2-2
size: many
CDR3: CASSPNPPSGLLPNTGELFF
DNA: TGCGCCAGCAGCCCCAATCCTCCATCGGGACTTTTGCCTAACACCGGGGAGCTGTTTTTT

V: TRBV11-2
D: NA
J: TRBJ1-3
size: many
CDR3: CASSPAPGPGNTIYF
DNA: TGTGCCAGCAGCCCCGCCCCGGGACCTGGAAACACCATATATTTT

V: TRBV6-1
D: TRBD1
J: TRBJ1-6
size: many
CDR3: CASRRTGVRNNSPLHF
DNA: TGTGCCAGCAGACGGACAGGGGTCAGAAATAATTCACCCCTCCACTTT

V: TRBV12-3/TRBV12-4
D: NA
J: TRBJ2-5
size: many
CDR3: CASSLNGVAETQYF
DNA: TGTGCCAGCAGTTTAAATGGGGTGGCAGAGACCCAGTACTTC

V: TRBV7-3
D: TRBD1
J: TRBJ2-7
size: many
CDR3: CASSKKTGKESYEQYF
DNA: TGTGCCAGCAGCAAAAAGACAGGGAAGGAATCCTACGAGCAGTACTTC

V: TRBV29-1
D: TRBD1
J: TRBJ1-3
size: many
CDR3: CSGMTGNGNTIYF
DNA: TGCAGCGGTATGACAGGGAACGGAAACACCATATATTTT

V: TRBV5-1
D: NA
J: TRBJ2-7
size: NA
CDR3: CASSRMQGGGEQYF
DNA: TGCGCCAGCAGCCGTATGCAGGGTGGTGGAGAGCAGTACTTC

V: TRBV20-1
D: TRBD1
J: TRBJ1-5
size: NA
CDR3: CSARWRGRYNQPQHF
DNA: TGCAGTGCTAGATGGAGGGGGCGATACAATCAGCCCCAGCATTTT

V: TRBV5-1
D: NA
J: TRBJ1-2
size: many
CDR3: CASSPTVDYGYTF
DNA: TGCGCCAGCAGCCCAACCGTAGACTATGGCTACACCTTC

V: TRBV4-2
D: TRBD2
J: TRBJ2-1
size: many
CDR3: CASSPLAGGLQQFF
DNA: TGTGCCAGCAGCCCCTTAGCGGGGGGGCTACAACAGTTCTTC

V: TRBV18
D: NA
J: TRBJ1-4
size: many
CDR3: CASSPPTGRANEKLFF
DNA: TGTGCCAGCTCACCACCGACCGGGAGGGCTAATGAAAAACTGTTTTTT

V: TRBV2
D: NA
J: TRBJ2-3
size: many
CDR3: CASLLGGVTDTQYF
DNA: TGTGCCAGCCTTTTAGGGGGGGTCACAGATACGCAGTATTTT

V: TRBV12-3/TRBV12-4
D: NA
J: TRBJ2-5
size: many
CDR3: CASSRRSDQETQYF
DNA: TGTGCCAGCAGTAGGAGATCCGACCAAGAGACCCAGTACTTC

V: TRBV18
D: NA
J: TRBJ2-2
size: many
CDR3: CASSPPRDTGELFF
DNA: TGTGCCAGCTCACCACCGAGGGACACCGGGGAGCTGTTTTTT

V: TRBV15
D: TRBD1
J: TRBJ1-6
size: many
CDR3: CATSRDRGRSPLHF
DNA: TGTGCCACCAGCAGGGACAGGGGGCGATCACCCCTCCACTTT

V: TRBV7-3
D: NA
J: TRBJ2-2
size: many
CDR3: CASSSDPRGGAGELFF
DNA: TGTGCCAGCAGCTCCGACCCCAGGGGTGGGGCCGGGGAGCTGTTTTTT

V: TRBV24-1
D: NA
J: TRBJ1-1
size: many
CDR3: CATMGFETAEAFF
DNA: TGTGCCACCATGGGGTTCGAAACCGCTGAAGCTTTCTTT

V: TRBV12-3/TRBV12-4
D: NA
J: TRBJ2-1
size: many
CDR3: CASRDLFDEQFF
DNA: TGTGCCAGCCGGGACCTATTCGATGAGCAGTTCTTC

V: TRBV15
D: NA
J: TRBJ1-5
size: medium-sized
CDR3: CATSSLGSNQPQHF
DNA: TGTGCCACCAGCAGCCTAGGTAGCAATCAGCCCCAGCATTTT